These T cell receptor beta chains were read from a single sample in a study of blood T cell repertoires in COVID-19. The method was immunoSEQ multiplex PCR; TCRdb's version includes in-frame clones alone and lacks a portion of them. The repertoire consists of around 310,000 clones, with approximately 88% occurring once and the leading ten covering 5%. The sequenced sample was PBMCs or T cells enriched from blood (not recorded which). The receptors derive from a man aged 25 to 40 who had recovered from COVID-19. The CDR3 runs from the conserved cysteine through the conserved F or W. Clone size is given for some rows only: seen once, a few or many times, or a class if the clone is expanded.

>NA|TRBJ2-7|TRBV5-6
CASSLAGDRPYEQYF
>NA|TRBJ2-6|TRBV5-5
CASSFTGSGANVLTF
>NA|TRBJ2-5|TRBV10-3
CATSGLAVTETQYF
>NA|TRBJ2-5|TRBV27
CASSPPGGLLRSTQYF
>NA|TRBJ1-2|TRBV11-2
CASTRSSGNYGYTF
>once|TRBJ1-5|TRBV28
CASSVTTGHSNQPQHF
>NA|TRBJ1-1|TRBV4-1
CASSPRGRENTEAFF
>NA|TRBJ1-1|TRBV5-1
CASSRDREGRAFF
>once|TRBJ2-1|TRBV4-2
CASSQDLTRVDEQFF
>NA|TRBJ2-5|TRBV24-1
CATSDRAGGAEETQYF
>NA|TRBJ2-7|TRBV18
CASSPGETYEQYF
>NA|TRBJ1-1|TRBV6-1
CASGEPKAFF
>NA|TRBJ1-3|TRBV2
CASTRDRGQENTIYF
>NA|TRBJ2-1|TRBV14
CASSQAISGSSEQFF
>NA|TRBJ2-1|TRBV30
CAWKPASGVGEQFF
>NA|TRBJ2-1|TRBV9
CASSPPGLPYNEQFF
>once|TRBJ2-3|TRBV2
CASSEGGLAGTDTQYF
>NA|TRBJ1-1|TRBV3-1/TRBV3-2
CASSLVTGGTEAFF
>NA|TRBJ1-2|TRBV4-2
CASSQDRTGGNYGYTF
>NA|TRBJ1-4|TRBV6-5
CASSTTGGRGEKLFF
>NA|TRBJ2-7|TRBV28
CASGTGDEQYF
>NA|TRBJ2-7|TRBV5-4
CASSPGQQYEQYF
>NA|TRBJ1-1|TRBV28
CASSSATGMGNTEAFF
>few|TRBJ1-5|TRBV7-6
CASSLADRGQPQHF
>NA|TRBJ1-2|TRBV27
CASSSPRGGSWYGYTF
>NA|TRBJ1-2|TRBV4-1
CASSQGGAYGYTF
>NA|TRBJ2-5|TRBV4-1
CASSQLPGGRETQYF
>NA|TRBJ1-5|TRBV28
CASSFLRGGQPQHF
>NA|TRBJ2-7|TRBV9
CASSVGDSLYEQYF
>NA|TRBJ1-5|TRBV19
CASSIGTANQPQHF
>NA|TRBJ1-3|TRBV11-2
CASSLDRDRGSGNTIYF
>once|TRBJ2-3|TRBV28
CASRMGLAGALSTDTQYF
>NA|TRBJ1-2|TRBV12-3/TRBV12-4
CASSSRGRGYTF
>NA|TRBJ2-4|TRBV5-1
CASSFNLEANIQYF
>NA|TRBJ2-5|TRBV7-9
CASSLKGGETQYF
>NA|TRBJ1-1|TRBV7-9
CASSPPGTYLGEAFF
>NA|TRBJ2-3|TRBV7-3
CASSLNAGVGTDTQYF
>NA|TRBJ2-3|TRBV9
CASSTRTRGGTDTQYF
>NA|TRBJ1-3|TRBV28
CASSLAGQVFSGNTIYF
>NA|TRBJ1-6|TRBV3-1/TRBV3-2
CASSQDSKDRRNSPLHF
>once|TRBJ2-5|TRBV5-1
CASSPVAGGQETQYF
>NA|TRBJ1-4|TRBV4-2
CASSQDWGTANEKLFF
>NA|TRBJ2-2|TRBV5-1
CASGGQNTGELFF
>NA|TRBJ1-5|TRBV2
CASSELGGNQPQHF
>NA|TRBJ2-5|TRBV9
CASSAGVGMGQETQYF
>few|TRBJ1-1|TRBV20-1
CSASRSTLEAFF